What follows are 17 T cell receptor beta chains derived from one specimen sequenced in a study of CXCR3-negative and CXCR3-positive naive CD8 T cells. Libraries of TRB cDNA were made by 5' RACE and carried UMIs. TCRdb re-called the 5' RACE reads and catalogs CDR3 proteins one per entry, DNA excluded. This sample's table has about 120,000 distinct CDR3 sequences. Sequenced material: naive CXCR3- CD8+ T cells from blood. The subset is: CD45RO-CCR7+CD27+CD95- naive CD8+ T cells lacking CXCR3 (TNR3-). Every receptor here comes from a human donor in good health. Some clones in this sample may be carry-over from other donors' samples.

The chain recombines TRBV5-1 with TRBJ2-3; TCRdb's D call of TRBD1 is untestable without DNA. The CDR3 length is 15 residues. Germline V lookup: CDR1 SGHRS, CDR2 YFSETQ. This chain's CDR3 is CASSSGGGASDTQYF.

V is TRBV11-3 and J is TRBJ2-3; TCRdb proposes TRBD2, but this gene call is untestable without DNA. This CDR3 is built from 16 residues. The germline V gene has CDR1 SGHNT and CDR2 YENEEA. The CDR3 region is CASSFPKRGGSDTQYF.

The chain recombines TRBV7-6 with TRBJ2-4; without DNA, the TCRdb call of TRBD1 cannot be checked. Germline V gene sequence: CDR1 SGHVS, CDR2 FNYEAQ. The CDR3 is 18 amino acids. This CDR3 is CASSLELGQGSAKNIQYF. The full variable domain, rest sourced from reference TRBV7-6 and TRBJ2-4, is GAGVSQSPRYKVTKRGQDVALRCDPISGHVSLYWYRQALGQGPEFLTYFNYEAQQDKSGLPNDRFSAERPEGSISTLTIQRTEQRDSAMYRCASSLELGQGSAKNIQYFGAGTRLSVL.

Here the CDR3 reads CASSYRDRISTGELFF. The rearrangement links TRBV28 to TRBJ2-2; TCRdb's D call, TRBD1, is unchecked because there is no DNA. Germline V gives CDR1 MDHEN, CDR2 SYDVKM. The CDR3 is 16 amino acids.

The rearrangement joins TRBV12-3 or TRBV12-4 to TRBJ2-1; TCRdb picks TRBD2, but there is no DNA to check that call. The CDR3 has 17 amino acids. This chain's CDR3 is CASSFRAGLATYNEQFF.

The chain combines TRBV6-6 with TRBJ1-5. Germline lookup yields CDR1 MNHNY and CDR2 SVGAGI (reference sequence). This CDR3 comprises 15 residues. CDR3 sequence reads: CASSYPGNSNQPQHF.

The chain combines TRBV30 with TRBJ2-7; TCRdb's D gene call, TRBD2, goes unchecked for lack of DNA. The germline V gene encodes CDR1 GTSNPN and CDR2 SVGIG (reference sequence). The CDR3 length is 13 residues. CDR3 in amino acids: CAWSVDRGGEQYF.

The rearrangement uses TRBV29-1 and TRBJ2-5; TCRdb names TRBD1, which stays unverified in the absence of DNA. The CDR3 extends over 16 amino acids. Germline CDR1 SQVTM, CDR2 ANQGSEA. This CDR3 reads CSVEGSWGVQGETQYF.

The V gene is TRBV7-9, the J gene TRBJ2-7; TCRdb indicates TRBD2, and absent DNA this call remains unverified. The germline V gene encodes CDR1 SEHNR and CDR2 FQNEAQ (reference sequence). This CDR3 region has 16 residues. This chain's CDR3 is CASSDIRDGNSYEQYF.

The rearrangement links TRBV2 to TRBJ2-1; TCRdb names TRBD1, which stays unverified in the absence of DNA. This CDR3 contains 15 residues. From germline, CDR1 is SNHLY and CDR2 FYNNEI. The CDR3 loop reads CASSEGDRTYNEQFF.

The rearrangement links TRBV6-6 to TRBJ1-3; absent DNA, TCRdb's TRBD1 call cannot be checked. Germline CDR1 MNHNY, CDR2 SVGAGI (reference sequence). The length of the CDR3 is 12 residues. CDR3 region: CASRQSGNTIYF.

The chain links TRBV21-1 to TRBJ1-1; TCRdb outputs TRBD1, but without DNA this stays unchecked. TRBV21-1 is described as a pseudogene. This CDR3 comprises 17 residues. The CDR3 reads CASPTGTGRGENTEAFF.

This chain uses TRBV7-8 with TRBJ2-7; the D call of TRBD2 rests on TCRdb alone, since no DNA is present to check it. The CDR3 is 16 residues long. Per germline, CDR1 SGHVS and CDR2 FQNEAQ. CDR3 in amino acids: CASSLVGTSGGYEQYF.

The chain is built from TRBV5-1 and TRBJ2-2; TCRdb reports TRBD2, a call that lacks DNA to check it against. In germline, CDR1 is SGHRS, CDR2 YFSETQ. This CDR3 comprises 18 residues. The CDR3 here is CASSLLPSGVTNTGELFF.

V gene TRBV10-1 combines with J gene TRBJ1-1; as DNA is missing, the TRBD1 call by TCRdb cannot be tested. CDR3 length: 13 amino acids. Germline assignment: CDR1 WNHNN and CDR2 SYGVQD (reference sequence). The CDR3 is CASSDRGNTEAFF.

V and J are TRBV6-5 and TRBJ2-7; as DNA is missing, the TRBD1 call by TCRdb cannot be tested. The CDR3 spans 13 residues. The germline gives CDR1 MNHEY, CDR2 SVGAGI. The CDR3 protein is CASATGGPYEQYF.

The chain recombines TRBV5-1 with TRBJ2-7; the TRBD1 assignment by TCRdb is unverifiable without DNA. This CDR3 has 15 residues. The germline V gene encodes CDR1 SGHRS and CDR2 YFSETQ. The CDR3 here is CASSIDRGRTYEQYF.